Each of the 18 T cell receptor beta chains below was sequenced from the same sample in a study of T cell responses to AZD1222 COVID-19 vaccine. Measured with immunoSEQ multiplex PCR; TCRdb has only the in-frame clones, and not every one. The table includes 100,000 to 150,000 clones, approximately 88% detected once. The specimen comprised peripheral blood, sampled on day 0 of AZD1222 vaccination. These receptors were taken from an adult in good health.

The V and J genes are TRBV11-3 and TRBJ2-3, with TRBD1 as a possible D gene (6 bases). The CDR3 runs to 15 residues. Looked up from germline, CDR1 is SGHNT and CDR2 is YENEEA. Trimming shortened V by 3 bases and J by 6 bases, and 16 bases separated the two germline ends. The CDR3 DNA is TGTGCCAGCAGCTTCTCAGGGGCCCTTCAGGATACGCAGTATTTT. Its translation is CASSFSGALQDTQYF.

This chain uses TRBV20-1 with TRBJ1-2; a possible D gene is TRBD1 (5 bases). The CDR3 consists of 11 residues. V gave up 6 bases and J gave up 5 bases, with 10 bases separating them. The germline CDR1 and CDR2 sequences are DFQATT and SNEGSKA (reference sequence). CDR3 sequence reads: CSARGLYGYTF. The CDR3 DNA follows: TGCAGTGCCCGGGGACTTTATGGCTACACCTTC.

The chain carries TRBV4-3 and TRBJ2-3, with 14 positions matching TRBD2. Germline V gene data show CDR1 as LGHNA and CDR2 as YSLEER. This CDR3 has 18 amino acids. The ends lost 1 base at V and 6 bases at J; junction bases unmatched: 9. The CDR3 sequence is CASSQGGTSGGSYDTQYF. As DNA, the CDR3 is TGCGCCAGCAGCCAAGGGGGGACTAGCGGGGGTAGTTACGATACGCAGTATTTT.

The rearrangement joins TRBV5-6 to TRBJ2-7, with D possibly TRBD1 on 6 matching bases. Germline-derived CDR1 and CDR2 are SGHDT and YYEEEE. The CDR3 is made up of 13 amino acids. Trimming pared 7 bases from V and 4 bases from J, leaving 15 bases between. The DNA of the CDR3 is TGTGCCAGCGGCTGGCAGGGGAATTACGAGCAGTACTTC. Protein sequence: CASGWQGNYEQYF.

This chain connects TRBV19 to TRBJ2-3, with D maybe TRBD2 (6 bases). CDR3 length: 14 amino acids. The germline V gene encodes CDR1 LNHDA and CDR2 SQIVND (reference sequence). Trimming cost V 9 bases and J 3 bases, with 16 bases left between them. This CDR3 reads CASRGWGRTDTQYF. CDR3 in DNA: TGTGCCAGCCGGGGGTGGGGCAGGACAGATACGCAGTATTTT.

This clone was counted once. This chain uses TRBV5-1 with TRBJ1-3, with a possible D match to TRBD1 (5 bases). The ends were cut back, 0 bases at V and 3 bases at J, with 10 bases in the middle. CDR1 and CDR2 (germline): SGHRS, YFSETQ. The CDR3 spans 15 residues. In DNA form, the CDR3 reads TGCGCCAGCAGCTTGGGTGGCACAGGTGGAAACACCATATATTTT. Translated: CASSLGGTGGNTIYF. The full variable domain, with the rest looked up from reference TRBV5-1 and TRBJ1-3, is KAGVTQTPRYLIKTRGQQVTLSCSPISGHRSVSWYQQTPGQGLQFLFEYFSETQRNKGNFPGRFSGRQFSNSRSEMNVSTLELGDSALYLCASSLGGTGGNTIYFGEGSWLTVV.

The chain's CDR3 is CASKGSGGVRSYNEQFF. The CDR3 bases are TGTGCCAGTAAGGGGAGCGGGGGGGTTCGCTCCTACAATGAGCAGTTCTTC. The V gene is TRBV19, the J gene TRBJ2-1; 10 positions agree with TRBD2. Germline trimming cut 7 bases from V and 0 bases from J; bases unmatched to any gene: 9. The CDR3 has 17 amino acids. Germline CDR1 reads LNHDA; CDR2 reads SQIVND (reference sequence).

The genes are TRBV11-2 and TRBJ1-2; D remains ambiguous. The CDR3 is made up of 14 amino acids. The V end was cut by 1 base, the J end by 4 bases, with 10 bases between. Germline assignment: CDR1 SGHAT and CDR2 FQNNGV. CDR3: CASSLAAPRYGYTF. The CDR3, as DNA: TGTGCCAGCAGCTTAGCTGCCCCGCGCTATGGCTACACCTTC.

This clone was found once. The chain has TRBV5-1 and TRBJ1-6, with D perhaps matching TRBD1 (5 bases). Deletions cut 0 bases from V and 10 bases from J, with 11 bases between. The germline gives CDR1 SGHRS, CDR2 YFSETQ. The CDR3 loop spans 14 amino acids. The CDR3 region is CASSLAGLDSPLHF. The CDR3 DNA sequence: TGCGCCAGCAGCTTGGCAGGGCTTGACTCACCCCTCCACTTT. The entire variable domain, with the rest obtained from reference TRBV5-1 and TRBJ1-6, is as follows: KAGVTQTPRYLIKTRGQQVTLSCSPISGHRSVSWYQQTPGQGLQFLFEYFSETQRNKGNFPGRFSGRQFSNSRSEMNVSTLELGDSALYLCASSLAGLDSPLHFGNGTRLTVT.

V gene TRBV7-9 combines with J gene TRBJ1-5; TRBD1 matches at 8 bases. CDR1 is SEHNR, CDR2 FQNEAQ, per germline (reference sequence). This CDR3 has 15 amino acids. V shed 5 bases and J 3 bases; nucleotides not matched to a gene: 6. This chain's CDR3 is CASSLDRGFNQPQHF. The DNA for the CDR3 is TGTGCCAGCAGCCTAGACAGGGGCTTCAATCAGCCCCAGCATTTT. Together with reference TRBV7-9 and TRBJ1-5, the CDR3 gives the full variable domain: DTGVSQNPRHKITKRGQNVTFRCDPISEHNRLYWYRQTLGQGPEFLTYFQNEAQLEKSRLLSDRFSAERPKGSFSTLEIQRTEQGDSAMYLCASSLDRGFNQPQHFGDGTRLSIL.

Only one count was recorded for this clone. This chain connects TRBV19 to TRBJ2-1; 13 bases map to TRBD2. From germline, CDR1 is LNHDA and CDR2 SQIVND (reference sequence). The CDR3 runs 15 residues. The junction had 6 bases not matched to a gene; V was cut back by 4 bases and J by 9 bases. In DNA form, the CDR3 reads TGTGCCAGTAGTACCCTGGGACTAGCGGGAACTGAGCAGTTCTTC. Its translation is CASSTLGLAGTEQFF.

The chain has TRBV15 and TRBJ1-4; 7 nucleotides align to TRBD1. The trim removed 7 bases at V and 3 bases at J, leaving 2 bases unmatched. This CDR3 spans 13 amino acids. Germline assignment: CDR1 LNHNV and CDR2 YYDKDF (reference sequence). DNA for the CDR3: TGTGCCACCACGGGACAGCCTAATGAAAAACTGTTTTTT. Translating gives CATTGQPNEKLFF.

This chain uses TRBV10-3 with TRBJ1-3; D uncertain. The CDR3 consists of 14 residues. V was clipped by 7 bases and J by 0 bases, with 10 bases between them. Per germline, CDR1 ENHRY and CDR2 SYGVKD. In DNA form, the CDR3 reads TGTGCCATCATGGGCCATAGCTCTGGAAACACCATATATTTT. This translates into CAIMGHSSGNTIYF.

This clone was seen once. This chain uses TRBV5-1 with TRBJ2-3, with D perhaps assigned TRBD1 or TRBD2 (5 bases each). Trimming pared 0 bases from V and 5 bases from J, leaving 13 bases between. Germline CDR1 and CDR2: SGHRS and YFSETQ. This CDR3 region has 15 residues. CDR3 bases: TGCGCCAGCAGCTTGGTGGGGGAAAGAGAAGATACGCAGTATTTT. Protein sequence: CASSLVGEREDTQYF.

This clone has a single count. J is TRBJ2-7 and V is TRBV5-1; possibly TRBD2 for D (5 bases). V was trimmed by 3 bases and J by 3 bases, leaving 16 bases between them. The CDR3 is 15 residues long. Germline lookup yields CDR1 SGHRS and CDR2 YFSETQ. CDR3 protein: CASSSAGINHYEQYF. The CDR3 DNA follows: TGCGCCAGCAGCTCCGCCGGGATAAACCACTACGAGCAGTACTTC. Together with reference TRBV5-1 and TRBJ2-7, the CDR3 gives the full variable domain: KAGVTQTPRYLIKTRGQQVTLSCSPISGHRSVSWYQQTPGQGLQFLFEYFSETQRNKGNFPGRFSGRQFSNSRSEMNVSTLELGDSALYLCASSSAGINHYEQYFGPGTRLTVT.

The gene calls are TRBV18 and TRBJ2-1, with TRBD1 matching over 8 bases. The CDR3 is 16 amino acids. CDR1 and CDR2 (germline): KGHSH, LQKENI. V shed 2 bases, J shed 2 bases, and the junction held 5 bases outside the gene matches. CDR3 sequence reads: CASSPAGGRTYNEQFF. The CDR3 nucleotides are TGTGCCAGCTCACCAGCAGGGGGCCGTACCTACAATGAGCAGTTCTTC.

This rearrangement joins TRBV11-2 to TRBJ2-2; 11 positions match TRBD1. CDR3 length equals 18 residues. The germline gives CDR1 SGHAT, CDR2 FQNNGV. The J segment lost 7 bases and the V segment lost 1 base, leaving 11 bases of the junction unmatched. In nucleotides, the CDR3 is TGTGCCAGCAGCTTAGTACCGGGACAGGGGGTCGAGGTCGGGGAGCTGTTTTTT. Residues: CASSLVPGQGVEVGELFF.

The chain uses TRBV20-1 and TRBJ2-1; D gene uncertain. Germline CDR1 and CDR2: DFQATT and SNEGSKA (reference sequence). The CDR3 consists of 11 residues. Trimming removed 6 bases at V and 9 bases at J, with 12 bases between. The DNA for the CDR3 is TGCAGTGCCGGTACAATGGGTGAGCAGTTCTTC. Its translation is CSAGTMGEQFF.